This entry concerns a single TCR beta chain. The data are from a study of shared clonotypes between healthy human individuals. This table comes from immunoSEQ multiplex PCR, and its TCRdb copy is limited to in-frame clones, with some not included. The repertoire has under 1,900,000 clones, 98% to 99% of them found once; the top ten carry over 0.3%. The germline CDR1 and CDR2 sequences are SGHRS and YFSETQ. CDR3 length: 16 residues. Trimming removed 0 bases from V and 0 bases from J; junction bases left unmatched: 5. The chain employs TRBV5-1 and TRBJ1-2; TRBD1 aligns across 7 bases. Sequencing was performed on naive CD4+ T cells sorted from blood. The subset denotes: CD45RA+ positively selected. This clonotype was sampled from a man in his thirties or forties in good health. As DNA, the CDR3 is TGCGCCAGCAGCTTGGAACTCGGGACAGCTAACTATGGCTACACCTTC. It is translated as CASSLELGTANYGYTF.